The rows below give T cell receptor beta chains drawn from one sample of a study of PD-1 blockade in classical Hodgkin lymphoma. Sequencing was performed with immunoSEQ multiplex PCR; in TCRdb, only in-frame clones are kept and a portion is missing. The data hold fewer than 15,000 clones, with roughly 80% observed a single time. Sequences were derived from peripheral blood mononuclear cells (PBMCs), sampled at baseline. The receptors here all came from a human donor with classical Hodgkin lymphoma. The CDR3 runs from the conserved cysteine through the conserved F or W. A D gene is named only where the DNA matches it firmly. The size entry is marked missing in some rows and otherwise reads once, few, many or a size class.

>NA|TRBV7-8|TRBJ2-1|15|NA
CASSPRITIGNEQFF
TGTGCCAGCAGCCCTCGGATAACAATAGGGAATGAGCAGTTCTTC
>TRBD2|TRBV27|TRBJ2-7|16|NA
CASSRTSGASSYEQYF
TGTGCCAGCAGTCGGACTAGCGGGGCGAGCTCCTACGAGCAGTACTTC
>TRBD2|TRBV18|TRBJ2-1|16|NA
CASSPSIAGSYNEQFF
TGTGCCAGCTCACCTTCAATAGCGGGCTCCTACAATGAGCAGTTCTTC
>NA|TRBV19|TRBJ2-1|14|NA
CASSISGAPKEQFF
TGTGCCAGTAGTATCTCGGGAGCCCCAAAGGAGCAGTTCTTC
>NA|TRBV6-6|TRBJ1-5|15|NA
CASRPQGSSNQPQHF
TGTGCCAGCAGGCCCCAGGGATCTAGCAATCAGCCCCAGCATTTT
>NA|TRBV7-2|TRBJ2-5|14|NA
CASSLDRGQETQYF
TGTGCCAGCAGCTTAGACCGAGGGCAAGAGACCCAGTACTTC
>NA|TRBV29-1|TRBJ2-2|13|NA
CSVDLTNTGELFF
TGCAGCGTTGACCTCACGAACACCGGGGAGCTGTTTTTT
>NA|TRBV28|TRBJ2-3|12|NA
CASSSSIDTQYF
TGTGCCAGCAGTTCGTCCATCGATACGCAGTATTTT
>TRBD1|TRBV5-1|TRBJ1-1|15|once
CASSLQGAVDTEAFF
TGCGCCAGCAGCCTACAGGGGGCCGTGGACACTGAAGCTTTCTTT
>NA|TRBV5-1|TRBJ1-6|14|once
CASKAAGYSSPFHF
TGCGCCAGCAAGGCGGCGGGGTATAGTTCACCCTTCCACTTT
>NA|TRBV7-2|TRBJ1-5|16|NA
CAGSLGSLLSNQPQHF
TGTGCCGGCAGCTTAGGAAGCTTACTTAGCAATCAGCCCCAGCATTTT
>NA|TRBV6-1|TRBJ1-1|15|NA
CASSEAGRLNTEAFF
TGTGCCAGCAGTGAAGCGGGCAGACTGAACACTGAAGCTTTCTTT
>TRBD1|TRBV14|TRBJ1-1|13|few
CASSKGGRTEAFF
TGTGCCAGCAGCAAAGGGGGCCGCACTGAAGCTTTCTTT
>NA|TRBV27|TRBJ2-2|15|NA
CASSPFLGGTGELFF
TGTGCCAGCAGTCCGTTCCTTGGGGGGACCGGGGAGCTGTTTTTT
>NA|TRBV6-5|TRBJ2-7|15|NA
CASSLGAGLSYEQYF
TGTGCCAGCAGTCTAGGGGCGGGACTCTCCTACGAGCAGTACTTC
>NA|TRBV19|TRBJ2-5|13|NA
CASSIDGGETQYF
TGTGCCAGTAGTATAGATGGGGGAGAGACCCAGTACTTC
>NA|TRBV18|TRBJ2-7|14|few
CASSPTETDYEQYF
TGTGCCAGCTCACCAACAGAAACCGACTACGAGCAGTACTTC
>NA|TRBV5-4|TRBJ1-2|13|NA
CASSLGAPKGYTF
TGTGCCAGCAGTCTGGGGGCCCCCAAGGGCTACACCTTC
>TRBD1|TRBV7-6|TRBJ2-7|16|NA
CASSLGQGVAYYEQYF
TGTGCCAGCAGCTTAGGCCAGGGGGTGGCTTACTACGAGCAGTACTTC
>NA|TRBV5-1|TRBJ1-1|14|NA
CASSLGPGNTEAFF
TGCGCCAGCAGCTTGGGCCCAGGGAACACTGAAGCTTTCTTT